Below are 14 T cell receptor beta chains sequenced from a single sample in a study of metastatic and nonmetastatic thyroid tumors. No treatment had been given to any patient before thyroid surgery. TCRdb re-called the PCR reads via MiXCR. The table shows about 4,400 clones, with less than 45% occurring only once. Sequenced input: tumor tissue. The receptors derive from a male donor with papillary thyroid cancer or a benign thyroid nodule (not recorded which). Some clones in this sample may be carry-over from other donors' samples.

The chain uses TRBV28 and TRBJ1-2; TRBD1 agrees at 7 bases. J gave up 2 bases and V 5 bases, and 14 bases lay outside the gene matches. Germline CDR1 and CDR2: MDHEN and SYDVKM. CDR3 size: 17 residues. CDR3 amino acids: CASSLSWLDRRNYGYTF. Here the CDR3 DNA reads TGTGCCAGCAGTCTCTCGTGGCTGGACAGGCGAAACTATGGCTACACCTTC.

The J gene is TRBJ2-1, the V gene TRBV11-2, with D perhaps being TRBD1 or TRBD2 (5 bases each). This CDR3 is built from 15 residues. Trimming shortened V by 3 bases and J by 0 bases, and 9 bases separated the two germline ends. Per germline, CDR1 SGHAT and CDR2 FQNNGV. The CDR3 DNA is TGTGCCAGCAGCTTGGGACCCAGCTCCTACAATGAGCAGTTCTTC. It specifies CASSLGPSSYNEQFF. The whole variable domain, filled in from reference TRBV11-2 and TRBJ2-1, reads EAGVAQSPRYKIIEKRQSVAFWCNPISGHATLYWYQQILGQGPKLLIQFQNNGVVDDSQLPKDRFSAERLKGVDSTLKIQPAKLEDSAVYLCASSLGPSSYNEQFFGPGTRLTVL.

This clone has only a few counts. The V and J genes are TRBV19 and TRBJ2-2; tentatively, D is TRBD2 (6 bases). V lost 6 bases and J 5 bases, leaving 16 bases between the germline ends. Germline V lookup: CDR1 LNHDA, CDR2 SQIVND (reference sequence). CDR3 length: 15 amino acids. CDR3 nucleotide sequence: TGTGCCAGTAGATGGGACTCTGCCGGGACCGGGGAGCTGTTTTTT. This sequence encodes CASRWDSAGTGELFF.

This clone was detected a few times. This chain links TRBV28 with TRBJ2-7, with TRBD2 identical over 10 bases. J lost 6 bases, V lost 3 bases, and 5 bases had no gene match. CDR1 MDHEN and CDR2 SYDVKM come from the germline V gene. The CDR3 extends over 14 amino acids. The CDR3 DNA sequence: TGTGCCAGCAGTTTTGCTAGCGGGAGCTCCGAGCAGTACTTC. It specifies CASSFASGSSEQYF.

The chain links TRBV6-1 to TRBJ1-2; D perhaps matches TRBD1 (5 bases). The CDR3 has 14 amino acids. The germline V gene encodes CDR1 MNHNS and CDR2 SASEGT. Trimming removed 4 bases at V and 5 bases at J, with 14 bases between. CDR3 sequence reads: CASSAGRALYGYTF. CDR3 coding DNA: TGTGCCAGCAGTGCAGGGAGGGCGCTGTATGGCTACACCTTC.

This sequence joins TRBV20-1 and TRBJ2-1; D is uncertain. V lost 3 bases to trimming and J lost 4 bases, with 16 bases between them. There are 15 residues in the CDR3. Germline assignment: CDR1 DFQATT and CDR2 SNEGSKA (reference sequence). CDR3: CSARVLGILYNEQFF. The CDR3 DNA reads TGCAGTGCTAGGGTTTTGGGAATTTTGTACAATGAGCAGTTCTTC.

The sample holds one count of this clone. J is TRBJ1-1 and V is TRBV7-8; D is ambiguous. The CDR3 has 11 residues. V was pared by 4 bases and J by 1 base, with 1 base between. CDR1 SGHVS and CDR2 FQNEAQ come from the germline V gene. CDR3 sequence: CASSSNTEAFF. In nucleotides, the CDR3 is TGTGCCAGCAGCTCGAACACTGAAGCTTTCTTT.

V usage is TRBV6-1 and J usage is TRBJ1-6; possible D gene TRBD1, 5 bases. CDR3 length: 17 residues. Trimming stripped 9 bases from V and 4 bases from J, with 22 bases between. CDR1 and CDR2 from the germline V gene are MNHNS and SASEGT. The CDR3 is CARRGTGLAPYNSPLHF. CDR3 nucleotides: TGTGCCAGGAGAGGAACAGGATTGGCCCCATATAATTCACCCCTCCACTTT.

The rearrangement joins TRBV20-1 to TRBJ2-6; no clear D. Trimming took 6 bases from V and 3 from J, leaving 15 bases between them. This CDR3 is 15 amino acids long. Per the germline V gene, CDR1 is DFQATT and CDR2 is SNEGSKA (reference sequence). CDR3 nucleotides: TGCAGTGCCGATTACACAAGAGGTGGGGCCAACGTCCTGACTTTC. Residues: CSADYTRGGANVLTF.

This clone was counted a few times. CDR3 loop: CASKSPTHSPLHF. The CDR3 nucleotides are TGTGCCAGCAAATCTCCGACCCATTCACCCCTCCACTTT. J is TRBJ1-6 and V is TRBV12-3 or TRBV12-4; no reliable D call. With 7 bases removed from V and 8 bases from J, the gap between germline ends came to 12 bases. The length of the CDR3 is 13 residues.

Many counts were recorded for this clone. The chain has TRBV24-1 and TRBJ1-3; no firm D call. CDR3 length equals 14 residues. Trimming left V 0 bases short and J 3 bases short, with 5 bases between. CDR1 is KGHDR, CDR2 SFDVKD, per germline. The DNA for the CDR3 is TGTGCCACCAGTGATTTGAACAGTGGAAACACCATATATTTT. It codes for CATSDLNSGNTIYF.

In this sample, this clone turned up a few times. This chain connects TRBV27 to TRBJ2-2; tentatively, D is TRBD1 (7 bases). The CDR3 spans 15 residues. Trimming shortened V by 6 bases and J by 6 bases, and 17 bases separated the two germline ends. Germline lookup yields CDR1 MNHEY and CDR2 SMNVEV (reference sequence). For the CDR3, the DNA is TGTGCCAGCAGCCCCGGTACAGGGGAGGCCGGGGAGCTGTTTTTT. Protein: CASSPGTGEAGELFF.

The J gene is TRBJ2-1, the V gene TRBV24-1; 8 bases are shared with TRBD1. Germline assignment: CDR1 KGHDR and CDR2 SFDVKD. The CDR3 is made up of 16 amino acids. V shed 4 bases and J 5 bases; nucleotides not matched to a gene: 9. CDR3 bases: TGTGCCACCAGTGACCCGACAGGGGCCATAAACAATGAGCAGTTCTTC. It specifies CATSDPTGAINNEQFF.

This clone came up a few times. V is TRBV19 and J is TRBJ1-2, with D hard to call. The germline V gene encodes CDR1 LNHDA and CDR2 SQIVND (reference sequence). This CDR3 is 14 amino acids long. V shed 5 bases and J shed 7 bases, with 17 bases lying between them. CDR3 nucleotide sequence: TGTGCCAGTAGTCCCGACCTCTCTATTACTGGCTACACCTTC. This encodes CASSPDLSITGYTF.